This T cell receptor (beta chain) was profiled in a study of technical replicates of blood from a few donors. Profiled with immunoSEQ multiplex PCR; TCRdb holds only in-frame clones, not every one. The sample holds 95,000 to 100,000 clones, 96% seen once. Trimming shortened V by 3 bases and J by 5 bases, and 17 bases separated the two germline ends. The CDR3 consists of 16 residues. CDR1 is MDHEN and CDR2 is SYDVKM in the germline V gene. The genes are TRBV28 and TRBJ1-3; D is ambiguous. The sample was T cells isolated from PBMCs. The receptor's source is a human donor in good health. The DNA of the CDR3 is TGTGCCAGCAGTTTGACCCCCACTACTGCCCGAAACACCATATATTTT. Protein: CASSLTPTTARNTIYF. The whole variable domain, remainder taken from reference TRBV28 and TRBJ1-3, is DVKVTQSSRYLVKRTGEKVFLECVQDMDHENMFWYRQDPGLGLRLIYFSYDVKMKEKGDIPEGYSVSREKKERFSLILESASTNQTSMYLCASSLTPTTARNTIYFGEGSWLTVV.